This T cell receptor (beta chain) was profiled in a study of Graves' ophthalmopathy and Graves' hyperthyroidism. Overall study: Peripheral blood was gathered at first diagnosis, ahead of any treatment whatsoever.

This clonotype has at least ten counts. RNA transcripts were the source from which TCR beta CDR3 regions were amplified. RT-PCR in the first round used HTBI primers; a second-round multiplex PCR followed. TCRdb re-called the multiplex PCR reads with MiXCR, one entry per CDR3 protein. In the table there are about 220,000 distinct CDR3 sequences, 20% to 25% of which are singletons. The V end was cut by 5 bases, the J end by 5 bases, with 12 bases between. This CDR3 is built from 12 residues. In germline, CDR1 is SQVTM, CDR2 ANQGSEA. Sequenced material: peripheral blood. The V and J genes are TRBV29-1 and TRBJ2-5, with D possibly matching TRBD2 (5 bases). The sequence was obtained from a woman aged 45-60 years with Graves' ophthalmopathy. In DNA form, the CDR3 reads TGCAGCGTTCATGAGGGAGTGGAGACCCAGTACTTC. The encoded protein is CSVHEGVETQYF.